This T cell receptor (beta chain) was sequenced in a study of blood T cell repertoires in COVID-19. Study overall: The United States, Italy and Spain provided the acute and convalescent COVID-19 samples. The cDNA or gDNA used as material had been derived from T cells, B-cell-depleted T cells, or PBMCs.

In the authors' methods: Estimation of nucleated cell counts was performed using reference gene primer amplification. Sequenced by immunoSEQ multiplex PCR; TCRdb stores in-frame clones only, minus some. V and J calls and clone size come straight from that table; D and trimming were deduced from the DNA. This sample has roughly 30,000 clones, with approximately 85% found just once. V lost 5 bases and J lost 4; bases outside the gene matches: 5. Germline lookup yields CDR1 SGHTA and CDR2 FQGNSA. The CDR3 loop spans 15 amino acids. The TCR sequence derives from a man between 60 and 70 years old with active COVID-19. Sequenced: peripheral blood. The chain combines TRBV7-2 with TRBJ2-3, with 11 bases aligning to TRBD1. The DNA of the CDR3 is TGTGCCAGCAGCCTGAGGGACAGGGGGTCAGATACGCAGTATTTT. Protein: CASSLRDRGSDTQYF.